Detailed here is one T cell receptor beta chain. The antigen remains unidentified. Produced via immunoSEQ multiplex PCR; TCRdb's table is partial and in-frame only. The sample lists about 70,000 clones, 90% occurring once. Per the germline V gene, CDR1 is SEHNR and CDR2 is FQNEAQ (reference sequence). The V and J ends lost 3 bases and 7 bases, in that order; junction bases with no gene match: 12. This CDR3 has 16 amino acids. This specimen belongs to a study of graft-versus-host responses after intestinal transplantation. The chain couples TRBV7-9 to TRBJ1-2; 9 bases map to TRBD1. Sequencing was performed on unstimulated CD8+ T cells sorted from spleen or lymph node cells, taken before transplant. The TCR sequence derives from a human donor who was the organ donor for an intestinal transplant. CDR3 amino acids: CASSFPGQGWRFGYTF. DNA of the CDR3: TGTGCCAGCAGCTTCCCAGGACAGGGGTGGCGTTTTGGCTACACCTTC.